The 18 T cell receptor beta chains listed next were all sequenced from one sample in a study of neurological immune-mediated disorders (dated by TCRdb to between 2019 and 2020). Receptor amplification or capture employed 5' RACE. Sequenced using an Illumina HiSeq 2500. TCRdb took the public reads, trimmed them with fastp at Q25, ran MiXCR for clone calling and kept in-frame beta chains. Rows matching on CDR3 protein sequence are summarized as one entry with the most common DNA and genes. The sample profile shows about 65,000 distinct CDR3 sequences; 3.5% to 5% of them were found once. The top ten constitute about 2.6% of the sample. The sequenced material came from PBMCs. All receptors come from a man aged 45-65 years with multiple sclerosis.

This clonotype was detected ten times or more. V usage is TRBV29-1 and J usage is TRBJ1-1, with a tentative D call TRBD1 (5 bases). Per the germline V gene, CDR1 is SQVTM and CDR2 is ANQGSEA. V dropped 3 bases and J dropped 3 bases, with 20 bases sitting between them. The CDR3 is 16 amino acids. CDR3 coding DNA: TGCAGCGTTGATGGTGGGGCAGACGCTGGGGACACTGAAGCTTTCTTT. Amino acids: CSVDGGADAGDTEAFF. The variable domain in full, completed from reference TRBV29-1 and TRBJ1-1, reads SAVISQKPSRDICQRGTSLTIQCQVDSQVTMMFWYRQQPGQSLTLIATANQGSEATYESGFVIDKFPISRPNLTFSTLTVSNMSPEDSSIYLCSVDGGADAGDTEAFFGQGTRLTVV.

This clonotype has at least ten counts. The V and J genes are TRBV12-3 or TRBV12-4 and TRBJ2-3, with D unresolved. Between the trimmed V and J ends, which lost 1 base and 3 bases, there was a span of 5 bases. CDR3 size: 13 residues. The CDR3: CASSLGQTDTQYF. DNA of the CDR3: TGTGCCAGCAGTTTAGGGCAGACAGATACGCAGTATTTT.

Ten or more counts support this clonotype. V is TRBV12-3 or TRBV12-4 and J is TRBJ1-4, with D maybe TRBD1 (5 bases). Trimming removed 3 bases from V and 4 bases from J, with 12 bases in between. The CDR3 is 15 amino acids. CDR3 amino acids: CASSLGQHINEKLFF. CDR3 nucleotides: TGTGCCAGCAGTTTGGGGCAGCACATTAATGAAAAACTGTTTTTT.

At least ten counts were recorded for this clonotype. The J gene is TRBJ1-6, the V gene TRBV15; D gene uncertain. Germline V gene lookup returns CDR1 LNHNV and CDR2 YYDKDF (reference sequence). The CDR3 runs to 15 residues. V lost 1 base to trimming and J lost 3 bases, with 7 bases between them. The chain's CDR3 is CATSRGVFYNSPLHF. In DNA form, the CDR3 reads TGTGCCACCAGCAGAGGGGTATTCTATAATTCACCCCTCCACTTT.

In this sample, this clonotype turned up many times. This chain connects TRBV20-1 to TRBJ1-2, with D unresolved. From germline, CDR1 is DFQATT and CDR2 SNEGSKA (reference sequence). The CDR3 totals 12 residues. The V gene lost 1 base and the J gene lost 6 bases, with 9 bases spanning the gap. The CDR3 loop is CSARVPGDGYTF. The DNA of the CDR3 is TGCAGTGCTAGAGTACCCGGGGATGGCTACACCTTC.

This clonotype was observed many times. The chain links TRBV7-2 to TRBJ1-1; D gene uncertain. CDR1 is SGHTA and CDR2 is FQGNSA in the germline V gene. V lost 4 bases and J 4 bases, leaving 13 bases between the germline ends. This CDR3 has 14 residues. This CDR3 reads CASSWAHLGTEAFF. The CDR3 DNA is TGTGCCAGCAGCTGGGCCCATCTGGGCACTGAAGCTTTCTTT.

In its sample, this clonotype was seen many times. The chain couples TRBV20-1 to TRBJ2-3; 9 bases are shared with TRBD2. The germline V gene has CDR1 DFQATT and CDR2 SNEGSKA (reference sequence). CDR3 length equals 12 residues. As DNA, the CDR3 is TGCAGCTTAGCGGGGGTCACAGATACGCAGTATTTT. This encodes CSLAGVTDTQYF.

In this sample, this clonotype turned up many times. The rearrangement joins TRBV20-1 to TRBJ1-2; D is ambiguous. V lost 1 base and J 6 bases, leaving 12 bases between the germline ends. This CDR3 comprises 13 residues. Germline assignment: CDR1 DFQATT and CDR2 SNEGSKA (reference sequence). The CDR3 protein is CSARGSSEHGYTF. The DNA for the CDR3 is TGCAGTGCTAGAGGGAGTTCAGAGCATGGCTACACCTTC.

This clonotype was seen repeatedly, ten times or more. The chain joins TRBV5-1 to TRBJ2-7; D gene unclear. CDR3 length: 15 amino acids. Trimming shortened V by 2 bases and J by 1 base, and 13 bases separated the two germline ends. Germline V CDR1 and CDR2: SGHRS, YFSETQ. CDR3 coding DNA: TGCGCCAGCAGCTTCGGGCCTCAAGGGTCCTACGAGCAGTACTTC. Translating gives CASSFGPQGSYEQYF.

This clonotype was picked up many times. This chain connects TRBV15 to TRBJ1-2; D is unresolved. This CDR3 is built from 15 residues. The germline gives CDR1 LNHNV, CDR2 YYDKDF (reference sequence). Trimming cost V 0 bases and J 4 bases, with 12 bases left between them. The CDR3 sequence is CATSRDYAGLYGYTF. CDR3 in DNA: TGTGCCACCAGCAGAGATTATGCAGGTCTCTATGGCTACACCTTC.

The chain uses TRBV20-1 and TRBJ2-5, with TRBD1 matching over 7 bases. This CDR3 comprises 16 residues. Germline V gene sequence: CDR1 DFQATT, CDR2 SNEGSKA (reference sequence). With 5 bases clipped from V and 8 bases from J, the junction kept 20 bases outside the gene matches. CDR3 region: CSAPYELQGTLGTQYF. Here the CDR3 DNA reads TGCAGTGCTCCCTACGAACTACAGGGGACCCTAGGAACCCAGTACTTC.

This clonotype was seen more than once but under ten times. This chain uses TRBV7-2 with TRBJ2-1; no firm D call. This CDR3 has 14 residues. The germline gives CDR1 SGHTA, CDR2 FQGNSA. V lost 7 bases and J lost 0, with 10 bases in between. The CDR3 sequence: CASTYTRSYNEQFF. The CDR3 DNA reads TGTGCCAGCACCTATACCCGCTCCTACAATGAGCAGTTCTTC.

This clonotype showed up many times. The CDR3 spells CASSKGLAGDNEQFF. Written as DNA, the CDR3 is TGTGCCAGCAGCAAGGGACTAGCGGGGGACAATGAGCAGTTCTTC. J is TRBJ2-1 and V is TRBV7-2, with 14 bases aligning to TRBD2. The germline V gene encodes CDR1 SGHTA and CDR2 FQGNSA. V dropped 5 bases and J dropped 5; count of bases not matched to a gene: 2. The CDR3 runs 15 residues. Filled out from reference TRBV7-2 and TRBJ2-1, the complete variable domain reads GAGVSQSPSNKVTEKGKDVELRCDPISGHTALYWYRQSLGQGLEFLIYFQGNSAPDKSGLPSDRFSAERTGGSVSTLTIQRTQQEDSAVYLCASSKGLAGDNEQFFGPGTRLTVL.

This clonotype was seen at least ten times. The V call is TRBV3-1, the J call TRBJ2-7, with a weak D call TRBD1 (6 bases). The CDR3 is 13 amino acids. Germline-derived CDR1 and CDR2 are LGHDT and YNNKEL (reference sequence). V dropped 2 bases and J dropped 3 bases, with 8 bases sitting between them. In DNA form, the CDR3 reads TGTGCCAGCAGCCAAACAGGGATCTACGAGCAGTACTTC. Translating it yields CASSQTGIYEQYF.

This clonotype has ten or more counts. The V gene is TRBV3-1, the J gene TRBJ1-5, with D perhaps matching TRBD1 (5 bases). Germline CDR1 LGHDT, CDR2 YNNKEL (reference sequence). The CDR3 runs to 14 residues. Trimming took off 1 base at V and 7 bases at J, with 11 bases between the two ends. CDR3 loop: CASSQGSQAQPQHF. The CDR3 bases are TGTGCCAGCAGCCAAGGATCACAGGCCCAGCCCCAGCATTTT.

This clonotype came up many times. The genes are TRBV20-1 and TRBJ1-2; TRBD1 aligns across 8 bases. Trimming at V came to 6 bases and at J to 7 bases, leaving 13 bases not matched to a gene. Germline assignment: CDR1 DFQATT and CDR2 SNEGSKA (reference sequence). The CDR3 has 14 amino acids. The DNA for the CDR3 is TGCAGTGCCAGGACGGGGCAGGGGGCGGGTGGCTACACCTTC. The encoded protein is CSARTGQGAGGYTF.

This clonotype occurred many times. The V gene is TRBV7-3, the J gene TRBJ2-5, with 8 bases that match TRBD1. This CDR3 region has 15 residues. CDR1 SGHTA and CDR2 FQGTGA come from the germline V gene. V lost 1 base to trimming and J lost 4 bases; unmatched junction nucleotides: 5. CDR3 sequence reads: CASSLRTGGTETQYF. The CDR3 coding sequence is TGTGCCAGCAGCTTAAGAACAGGGGGAACAGAGACCCAGTACTTC. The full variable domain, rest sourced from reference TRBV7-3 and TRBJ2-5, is GAGVSQTPSNKVTEKGKYVELRCDPISGHTALYWYRQSLGQGPEFLIYFQGTGAADDSGLPNDRFFAVRPEGSVSTLKIQRTERGDSAVYLCASSLRTGGTETQYFGPGTRLLVL.

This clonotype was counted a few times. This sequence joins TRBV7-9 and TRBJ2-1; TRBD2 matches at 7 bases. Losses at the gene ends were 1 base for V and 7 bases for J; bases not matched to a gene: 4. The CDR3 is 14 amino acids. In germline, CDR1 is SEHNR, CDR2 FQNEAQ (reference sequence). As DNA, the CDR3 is TGTGCCAGCAGCTTAGGTTCCGGGGGGAATGAGCAGTTCTTC. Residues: CASSLGSGGNEQFF.